The 20 T cell receptor beta chains reported below all come from one sample, sequenced in a study of cytomegalovirus exposure and HLA in healthy donors (dated by TCRdb to about 2017). Libraries were constructed by the immunoSEQ multiplex PCR assay. The multiplex PCR relied on a mix of 60 forward primers for TCR Vbeta segments and 13 reverse primers for TCR Jbeta segments. What TCRdb holds here is the immuneACCESS table cut down to in-frame rearrangements. Part of the clones is not present; checked against another copy, under half of the missing clones reflect an unresolved V gene, and the others are unexplained. Within this sample are about 220,000 clones, with about 70% of them counted one time only. Approximately 1.7% of the sample belongs to the ten largest clones. The sequenced material came from PBMCs. These receptors were obtained from a woman aged 25-40 years in good health and CMV-seronegative.

V is TRBV5-6 and J is TRBJ1-1, with D possibly matching TRBD1 (6 bases). The V gene lost 0 bases and the J gene lost 6 bases, with 9 bases spanning the gap. The CDR3 totals 13 residues. The germline V gene has CDR1 SGHDT and CDR2 YYEEEE. The CDR3 spells CASSLGGLAEAFF. As DNA, the CDR3 is TGTGCCAGCAGCTTGGGGGGGCTTGCTGAAGCTTTCTTT.

The J gene is TRBJ1-1, the V gene TRBV30, with D uncertain. Germline-derived CDR1 and CDR2 are GTSNPN and SVGIG (reference sequence). This CDR3 has 14 amino acids. Between the trimmed V and J ends, which lost 0 bases and 6 bases, there was a span of 14 bases. Here the CDR3 reads CAWSVHARGAEAFF. The CDR3 nucleotides read TGTGCCTGGAGTGTACACGCGCGCGGAGCTGAAGCTTTCTTT.

This clone was counted a few times. The chain uses TRBV30 and TRBJ1-1; tentatively, D is TRBD1 (5 bases). The CDR3 has 13 residues. The V end lost 2 bases, the J end lost 1 base, and 8 bases lay between the germline ends. CDR1 and CDR2 from the germline V gene are GTSNPN and SVGIG (reference sequence). The CDR3 DNA reads TGTGCCTGGAGTTCCGACAGGAACACTGAAGCTTTCTTT. Its translation: CAWSSDRNTEAFF.

This clone was found a few times. The genes are TRBV7-3 and TRBJ2-1; the match to TRBD1 covers 7 bases. The V segment lost 8 bases and the J segment 0 bases; nucleotides outside the gene matches: 4. Germline V gene data show CDR1 as SGHTA and CDR2 as FQGTGA. This CDR3 is built from 14 residues. DNA of the CDR3: TGTGCCAGCGCCCGGACAGGCTCCTACAATGAGCAGTTCTTC. It translates to CASARTGSYNEQFF.

The chain links TRBV5-5 to TRBJ2-6; TRBD1 aligns across 7 bases. This CDR3 is 16 amino acids long. Germline CDR1 and CDR2: SGHKS and YYEKEE (reference sequence). V shed 3 bases and J 3 bases; nucleotides not matched to a gene: 6. The CDR3 here is CASSSQGISGANVLTF. CDR3 coding DNA: TGTGCCAGCAGCTCACAGGGGATAAGTGGGGCCAACGTCCTGACTTTC.

CDR3: CASSYGRQGAYGYTF. CDR3 DNA sequence: TGTGCCAGCAGTTACGGCAGACAGGGGGCCTATGGCTACACCTTC. This sequence joins TRBV6-6 and TRBJ1-2; 10 nucleotides line up with TRBD1. The CDR3 extends over 15 amino acids. V lost 2 bases to trimming and J lost 4 bases; unmatched junction nucleotides: 4. The germline CDR1 and CDR2 sequences are MNHNY and SVGAGI (reference sequence).

The chain employs TRBV29-1 and TRBJ2-1; D gene uncertain. Looked up from germline, CDR1 is SQVTM and CDR2 is ANQGSEA. V shed 1 base and J shed 2 bases, with 6 bases lying between them. The CDR3 contains 13 residues. The CDR3 sequence: CSVEGLTYNEQFF. CDR3 bases: TGCAGCGTTGAAGGACTCACCTACAATGAGCAGTTCTTC.

This clone appeared a few times. The rearrangement links TRBV6-1 to TRBJ1-2, with 9 bases aligning to TRBD1. The CDR3 is 12 residues long. CDR1 is MNHNS and CDR2 is SASEGT in the germline V gene. V gave up 8 bases and J gave up 6 bases; unmatched junction bases: 4. The CDR3 coding sequence is TGTGCCAGCTGGGACAGGGTTGATGGCTACACCTTC. It is translated as CASWDRVDGYTF.

The genes are TRBV6-1 and TRBJ1-5, with 8 bases fitting TRBD1. The CDR3 totals 15 residues. The V segment lost 2 bases and the J segment 6 bases; nucleotides outside the gene matches: 6. Germline CDR1 MNHNS, CDR2 SASEGT. The chain's CDR3 is CASSETTGGIQPQHF. In DNA form, the CDR3 reads TGTGCCAGCAGTGAAACAACAGGGGGGATTCAGCCCCAGCATTTT.

Of note for this clone: An end of the junction differs from the germline gene, which may be a read error. The chain carries TRBV5-6 and TRBJ1-5; D is uncertain. Germline CDR1 and CDR2: SGHDT and YYEEEE. This CDR3 is 13 amino acids long. CDR3 DNA sequence: TGTGCCAGCAGCTCGGCAGCAGGTCAGCCCCAGAATTTT. Protein: CASSSAAGQPQNF.

This clone was found a few times. The chain carries TRBV7-9 and TRBJ2-3; weak D call: TRBD2 (7 bases). V lost 8 bases and J 2 bases, leaving 20 bases between the germline ends. The CDR3 runs 16 residues. The germline V gene encodes CDR1 SEHNR and CDR2 FQNEAQ (reference sequence). DNA of the CDR3: TGTGCCAGCTCCCCTCCCGGGGGGCGGGACACAGATACGCAGTATTTT. It codes for CASSPPGGRDTDTQYF.

The chain couples TRBV7-9 to TRBJ1-5; 10 bases line up with TRBD1. Per the germline V gene, CDR1 is SEHNR and CDR2 is FQNEAQ (reference sequence). With 1 base clipped from V and 5 bases from J, the junction kept 5 bases outside the gene matches. The CDR3 is 16 residues long. The DNA for the CDR3 is TGTGCCAGCAGCTTAGATCGAGGGACAGGGGATCAGCCCCAGCATTTT. The encoded protein is CASSLDRGTGDQPQHF.

Comment on this clone: An end of the junction does not agree with germline; a read error may underlie this. The V call is TRBV7-8, the J call TRBJ2-6, with D tentatively TRBD1 (6 bases). CDR1 is SGHVS, CDR2 FQNEAQ, per germline. This CDR3 is 18 amino acids long. CDR3 sequence reads: CAISLLRIDRLGANVLTF. For the CDR3, the DNA is TGTGCCATCAGCTTATTAAGGATTGACAGGCTGGGGGCCAACGTCCTGACTTTC.

This clone was picked up one time. The chain has TRBV6-5 and TRBJ2-3; D unresolved. Germline V gene sequence: CDR1 MNHEY, CDR2 SVGAGI. This CDR3 region has 14 residues. The germline V and J ends were trimmed by 5 bases and 2 bases, with 11 bases remaining between them. The CDR3 sequence is CASSENTNTDTQYF. In DNA, the CDR3 is TGTGCCAGCAGTGAAAACACTAACACAGATACGCAGTATTTT.

The chain joins TRBV7-6 to TRBJ1-2, with D uncertain. This CDR3 contains 13 residues. Germline V gene sequence: CDR1 SGHVS, CDR2 FNYEAQ. Trimming cost V 3 bases and J 12 bases, with 17 bases left between them. The CDR3 loop is CASSFLGSGADTF. The DNA of the CDR3 is TGTGCCAGCAGCTTTCTAGGCAGTGGCGCTGACACCTTC.

This clone was picked up one time. The J gene is TRBJ2-1, the V gene TRBV4-1; 8 bases agree with TRBD2. With V trimmed by 3 bases and J by 8 bases, 9 bases remained unmatched. The germline CDR1 and CDR2 sequences are MGHRA and YSYEKL. This CDR3 region has 15 residues. CDR3 DNA: TGCGCCAGCAGCCAGAGCGGGAGCTTGAGGGATGAGCAGTTCTTC. Amino acid sequence: CASSQSGSLRDEQFF.

To note about this clone: Other DNA sequences in the sample encode the same CDR3. The chain combines TRBV4-1 with TRBJ1-1, with D perhaps TRBD1 (6 bases). Trimming took off 4 bases at V and 0 bases at J, with 15 bases between the two ends. The CDR3 is 16 residues long. Germline CDR1 and CDR2: MGHRA and YSYEKL. CDR3 sequence: CASSLEDRFMNTEAFF. The CDR3 DNA follows: TGCGCCAGCAGCCTGGAGGACAGATTCATGAACACTGAAGCTTTCTTT.

The genes are TRBV11-3 and TRBJ2-7; 7 bases are shared with TRBD1. Germline V gene data show CDR1 as SGHNT and CDR2 as YENEEA. The CDR3 length is 15 residues. V trimming: 2 bases; J trimming: 0 bases; junction bases outside the gene matches: 4. The CDR3 nucleotides read TGTGCCAGCAGCTTACTAGGGGGCAACTCCTACGAGCAGTACTTC. Translating gives CASSLLGGNSYEQYF.

The CDR3 region has the DNA TGTGCCAGCAGCTTCCCCGGCTGGGGACAGAGAATTTACAATGAGCAGTTCTTC. Its translation: CASSFPGWGQRIYNEQFF. V is TRBV7-2 and J is TRBJ2-1, with 7 bases fitting TRBD1. The CDR3 runs 18 residues. The trim removed 3 bases at V and 4 bases at J, leaving 15 bases unmatched. The germline gives CDR1 SGHTA, CDR2 FQGNSA.

This clone was recorded a few times. V gene TRBV30 combines with J gene TRBJ2-7; no clear D gene. V dropped 0 bases and J dropped 4 bases, with 13 bases sitting between them. The V gene's germline CDR1 is GTSNPN and CDR2 SVGIG (reference sequence). The CDR3 is made up of 14 amino acids. The CDR3 is CAWSVGVRLYEQYF. In DNA, the CDR3 is TGTGCCTGGAGTGTTGGTGTTCGACTTTACGAGCAGTACTTC.